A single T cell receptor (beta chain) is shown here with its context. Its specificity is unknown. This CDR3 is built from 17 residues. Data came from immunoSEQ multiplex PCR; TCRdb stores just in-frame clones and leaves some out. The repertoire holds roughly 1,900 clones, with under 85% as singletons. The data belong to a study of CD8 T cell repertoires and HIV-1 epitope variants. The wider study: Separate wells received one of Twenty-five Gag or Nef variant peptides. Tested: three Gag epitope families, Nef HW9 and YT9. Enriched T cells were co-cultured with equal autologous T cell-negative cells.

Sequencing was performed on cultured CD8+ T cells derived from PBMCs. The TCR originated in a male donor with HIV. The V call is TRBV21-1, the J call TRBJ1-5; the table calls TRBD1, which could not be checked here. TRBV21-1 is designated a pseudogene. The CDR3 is CASSKDRQGRRNQPQHF. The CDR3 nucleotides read TGTGCCAGCAGCAAAGACCGCCAGGGAAGGCGCAATCAGCCCCAGCATTTT.